This paragraph covers one T cell receptor beta chain sequence. The antigen remains unidentified. A far larger clone differs by one base, so this is likely a read error. V gave up 5 bases and J gave up 1 base, with 11 bases separating them. This CDR3 is 14 amino acids long. The sample is drawn from a study of regulatory and conventional T cells in RAG deficiency. Looking at the study overall: CID or atypical SCID patients with hypomorphic RAG mutations often have autoimmunity. Regarding the study as a whole: Compared with controls, unique Treg TCR beta sequences dropped around 110-fold in Omenn syndrome and CID/AS. Patient subsets had shorter CDR3s; Omenn Treg-Tconv overlap exceeded 85%.

Only in-frame clones appear in the TCRdb table, and some are missing; sequencing was by immunoSEQ multiplex PCR. Here the sample spans 5,500 to 6,500 clones, approximately 90% being singletons. RAG-deficient patients with SCID, Omenn syndrome, or combined immunodeficiency. This sequence originates from a human donor with RAG deficiency presenting as severe combined immunodeficiency. The rearrangement joins TRBV7-1 to TRBJ2-5, with D perhaps matching TRBD1 or TRBD2 (6 bases each). TRBV7-1 is assigned to the ORF class and has an uncertain function. The specimen was CD8+ T cells sorted from blood. The CDR3 DNA follows: TGTGCCAGCAGCGAAGGGGGGCCCCAAGAGACCCAGTACTTC. Protein: CASSEGGPQETQYF.